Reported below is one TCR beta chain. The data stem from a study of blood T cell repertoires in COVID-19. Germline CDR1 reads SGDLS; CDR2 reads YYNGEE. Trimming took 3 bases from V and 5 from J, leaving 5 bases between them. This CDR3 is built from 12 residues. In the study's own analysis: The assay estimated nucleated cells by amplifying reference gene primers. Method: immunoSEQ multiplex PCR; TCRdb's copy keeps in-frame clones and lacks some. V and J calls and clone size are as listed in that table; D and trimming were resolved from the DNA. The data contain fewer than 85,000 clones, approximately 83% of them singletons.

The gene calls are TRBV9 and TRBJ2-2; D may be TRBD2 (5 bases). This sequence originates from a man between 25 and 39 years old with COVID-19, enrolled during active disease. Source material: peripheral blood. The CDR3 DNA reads TGTGCCAGCAGCGGCGGGACCGGGGAGCTGTTTTTT. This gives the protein CASSGGTGELFF.